This record looks at one TCR beta chain sequence and its context. Its antigen specificity is not known. A much larger clone is a single base away; this may be a read error. This sample is part of a study of patients and donors after allogeneic stem cell transplantation (dated by TCRdb to the early 2020s). Reading from cysteine to phenylalanine, the CDR3 counts 16 amino acids. The retained sequence is limited to the CDR3, 48 bases, with the frame set at the first base. Preparation of the library involved RT-PCR. Sequenced on a NextSeq 550. TCRdb itself trimmed the public reads at Q25 with fastp, ran MiXCR and retained productive beta chains. Identical CDR3 protein sequences are pooled into one entry, listed with their most common genes and DNA. The sample includes about 400,000 distinct CDR3 sequences, with 15% to 20% observed a single time. Less than 9.5% of the sample lies in the top ten.

The V and J genes are TRBV12-3 or TRBV12-4 and TRBJ2-2; there is no confident call for the D gene. The receptor was derived from a human donor who was either an allogeneic HSCT recipient or a stem cell or donor lymphocyte infusion donor (not recorded which). It is not recorded whose cells these are; they may come from a transplant donor. The sample comprised blood, either unsorted or a sorted T cell fraction (not recorded which). For the CDR3, the sequence is CASSYPTNLNTRELFF. The DNA sequence is TGTGCCAGCAGTTACCCCACCAACTTGAACACCAGGGAGCTGTTTTTT.